The sequence of this T cell receptor beta chain was determined in a study of post-analysis software for immune sequencing data. Looking at the study overall: As for disease course, relapsing-remitting, secondary progressive and progressive-relapsing multiple sclerosis were all included.

Study-level points and caveats: Multiple sclerosis patients showed significantly lower normalized Chao1 diversity than controls did. Controls had lower frequencies than patients of five or six TRBV segments, which included TRBV5-6, TRBV5-1 and TRBV20-1.

Per germline, CDR1 MNHNY and CDR2 SVGAGI (reference sequence). Unmatched junction bases numbered 10, after V lost 2 bases and J lost 7 bases. The CDR3 totals 17 residues. TCR beta libraries were prepared from cDNA with unique molecular identifiers. cDNA molecules numbering 450,000 to 650,000 came from approximately 0.91 to 9.4 million T cells. TCRdb used MiXCR to reprocess the PCR reads, holding one entry per CDR3 protein. This table has about 820,000 distinct CDR3 sequences, approximately 53% appearing once. Notes on this clonotype: What it binds is not known.

The chain has TRBV6-6 and TRBJ2-1; 11 bases match TRBD2. Source material: blood. This TCR derives from a girl aged 10-17 years with multiple sclerosis. Here the CDR3 DNA reads TGTGCCAGCAGTTACGGACTAGCGGGCAACCTCTTGAATGAGCAGTTCTTC. Its protein product is CASSYGLAGNLLNEQFF.